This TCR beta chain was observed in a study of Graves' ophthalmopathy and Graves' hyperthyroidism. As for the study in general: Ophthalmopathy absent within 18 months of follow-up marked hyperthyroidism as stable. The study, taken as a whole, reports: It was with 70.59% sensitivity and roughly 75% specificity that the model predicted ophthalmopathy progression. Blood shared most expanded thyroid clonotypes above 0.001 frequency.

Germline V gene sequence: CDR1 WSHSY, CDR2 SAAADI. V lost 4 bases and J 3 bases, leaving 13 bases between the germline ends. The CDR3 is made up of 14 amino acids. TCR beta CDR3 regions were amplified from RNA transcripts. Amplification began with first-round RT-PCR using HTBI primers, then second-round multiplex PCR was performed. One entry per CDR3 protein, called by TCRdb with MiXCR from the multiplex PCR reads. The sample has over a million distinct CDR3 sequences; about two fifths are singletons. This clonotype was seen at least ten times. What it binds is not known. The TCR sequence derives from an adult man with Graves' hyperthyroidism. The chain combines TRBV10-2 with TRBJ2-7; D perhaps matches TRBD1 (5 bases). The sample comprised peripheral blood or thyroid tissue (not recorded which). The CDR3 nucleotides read TGCGCCAGCAGTGGTGGGCAGGGAATCTACGAGCAGTACTTC. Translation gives CASSGGQGIYEQYF.